A single sample gave rise to the 30 T cell receptor beta chains below, sequenced in a study of cytomegalovirus exposure and HLA in healthy donors. The PCR used 60 Vbeta and 13 Jbeta primers. The table came from immunoSEQ multiplex PCR; TCRdb's copy has only in-frame clones and leaves some out. The sample contains some 190,000 clones, under 85% of which appear only once. Material for sequencing was PBMCs. These receptors were obtained from a woman between 18 and 30 years old in good health and CMV-seronegative.

The chain employs TRBV30 and TRBJ2-7, with D perhaps TRBD1 (6 bases). The CDR3 sequence is 12 residues long. The V gene lost 3 bases and the J gene lost 10 bases, with 16 bases spanning the gap. Looked up from germline, CDR1 is GTSNPN and CDR2 is SVGIG (reference sequence). The CDR3 region has the DNA TGTGCCTGGAGGGAGGCAGGGGTGGAACAGTACTTC. Protein: CAWREAGVEQYF.

The chain is built from TRBV29-1 and TRBJ2-3; 8 positions agree with TRBD1. From germline, CDR1 is SQVTM and CDR2 ANQGSEA. This CDR3 region has 15 residues. V dropped 3 bases and J dropped 2; count of bases not matched to a gene: 7. The CDR3 DNA follows: TGCAGCGTTGATGAGGACAGGGCCCACACAGATACGCAGTATTTT. Encoded protein: CSVDEDRAHTDTQYF.

V is TRBV14 and J is TRBJ1-2; possible D gene TRBD1, 6 bases. V was cut by 0 bases and J by 1 base, with 12 bases left in between. This CDR3 has 16 amino acids. CDR1 and CDR2 from the germline V gene are SGHDN and FVKESK. CDR3 region: CASSQEAGEYNYGYTF. The CDR3 DNA follows: TGTGCCAGCAGCCAAGAGGCAGGGGAGTATAACTATGGCTACACCTTC. The full variable domain, completed using reference TRBV14 and TRBJ1-2, is EAGVTQFPSHSVIEKGQTVTLRCDPISGHDNLYWYRRVMGKEIKFLLHFVKESKQDESGMPNNRFLAERTGGTYSTLKVQPAELEDSGVYFCASSQEAGEYNYGYTFGSGTRLTVV.

The V and J genes are TRBV6-5 and TRBJ1-2, with D uncertain. Trimming removed 6 bases from V and 4 bases from J, with 15 bases in between. Germline V lookup: CDR1 MNHEY, CDR2 SVGAGI. The CDR3 runs to 14 residues. Written as DNA, the CDR3 is TGTGCCAGCAGCCCGGGGAGGATCGCCTATGGCTACACCTTC. Residues: CASSPGRIAYGYTF.

The chain couples TRBV9 to TRBJ2-5; possible D gene TRBD1, 6 bases. Germline V gene sequence: CDR1 SGDLS, CDR2 YYNGEE. The length of the CDR3 is 14 residues. The V end lost 0 bases, the J end lost 5 bases, and 11 bases lay between the germline ends. The CDR3 region has the DNA TGTGCCAGCAGCGTAGCCTGGGGGCAGGAGACCCAGTACTTC. Translating gives CASSVAWGQETQYF.

This chain uses TRBV7-8 with TRBJ2-1; 8 bases match TRBD1. V lost 6 bases and J lost 4; bases outside the gene matches: 20. This CDR3 is built from 19 residues. Germline CDR1 and CDR2: SGHVS and FQNEAQ. The CDR3 reads CASRRMRRGRENEYNEQFF. CDR3 bases: TGTGCCAGCAGACGGATGCGCAGGGGGCGCGAAAACGAATACAATGAGCAGTTCTTC.

About this clone: The junction departs from germline at one end; a sequencing error may be responsible. This chain links TRBV7-7 with TRBJ1-1; D is uncertain. The CDR3 is made up of 13 amino acids. The germline gives CDR1 SSHAT, CDR2 FNYEAQ (reference sequence). This CDR3 is CASSSGLNTEAFF. In DNA, the CDR3 is TGTGCTAGCAGCTCCGGACTAAACACTGAAGCTTTCTTT.

In its sample, this clone was seen once. This sequence joins TRBV6-5 and TRBJ2-2; 8 bases map to TRBD2. Germline V CDR1 and CDR2: MNHEY, SVGAGI. V trimming: 4 bases; J trimming: 4 bases; junction bases outside the gene matches: 8. The CDR3 length is 16 residues. The CDR3 loop is CASSSLREGRTGELFF. The CDR3 nucleotides read TGTGCCAGCAGTTCCCTCCGGGAGGGCCGCACCGGGGAGCTGTTTTTT.

The chain employs TRBV15 and TRBJ1-2; D unresolved. Germline loops: CDR1 LNHNV, CDR2 YYDKDF (reference sequence). Trimming stripped 2 bases from V and 6 bases from J, with 13 bases between. The CDR3 consists of 14 residues. In DNA form, the CDR3 reads TGTGCCACCAGCAGACAAAACGAGTTGAATGGCTACACCTTC. Residues: CATSRQNELNGYTF.

The CDR3 DNA follows: TGTGCCATCAGTGAGTCGGCTAGCGGCAGCTCCTACGAGCAGTACTTC. Amino acids: CAISESASGSSYEQYF. The chain has TRBV10-3 and TRBJ2-7, with 7 bases fitting TRBD2. Losses at the gene ends were 0 bases for V and 0 bases for J; bases not matched to a gene: 5. The CDR3 has 16 amino acids. Looked up from germline, CDR1 is ENHRY and CDR2 is SYGVKD.

The chain has TRBV28 and TRBJ2-7; D is ambiguous. CDR3 length: 14 amino acids. Per the germline V gene, CDR1 is MDHEN and CDR2 is SYDVKM. V lost 6 bases and J 2 bases, leaving 14 bases between the germline ends. The CDR3 is CASSLVSRAYEQYF. The CDR3, as DNA: TGTGCCAGCAGCCTCGTTTCCCGGGCCTACGAGCAGTACTTC.

J is TRBJ1-2 and V is TRBV19; D is possibly TRBD1 (6 bases). CDR3 length: 15 amino acids. Trimming shortened V by 3 bases and J by 3 bases, and 14 bases separated the two germline ends. CDR1 is LNHDA and CDR2 is SQIVND in the germline V gene (reference sequence). The CDR3 sequence: CASSMPPYRDYGYTF. The CDR3 coding sequence is TGTGCCAGTAGTATGCCCCCCTACAGGGACTATGGCTACACCTTC.

The chain links TRBV5-5 to TRBJ2-5; D is ambiguous. Germline CDR1 is SGHKS and CDR2 is YYEKEE (reference sequence). This CDR3 has 11 residues. V was shortened by 1 base and J by 7 bases, with 5 bases between the two germline ends. The CDR3 nucleotides are TGTGCCAGCAGCTTGTCGGGGACCCAGTACTTC. Protein product: CASSLSGTQYF.

The rearrangement joins TRBV5-1 to TRBJ2-5, with 12 positions matching TRBD2. Germline CDR1 SGHRS, CDR2 YFSETQ. The CDR3 is 16 residues long. V was clipped by 4 bases and J by 1 base; unmatched bases: 5. The CDR3 spells CASSPGLAGSQETQYF. For the CDR3, the DNA is TGCGCCAGCAGCCCGGGACTAGCGGGTTCCCAAGAGACCCAGTACTTC.

This clone has a single count. The rearrangement uses TRBV2 and TRBJ2-3; 12 nucleotides line up with TRBD2. The J segment lost 5 bases and the V segment lost 6 bases, leaving 3 bases of the junction unmatched. CDR1 and CDR2 from the germline V gene are SNHLY and FYNNEI. The CDR3 spans 14 residues. The CDR3 loop is CASSLAGGRDTQYF. The CDR3 DNA reads as TGTGCCAGCAGCCTAGCGGGGGGGCGAGATACGCAGTATTTT.

V gene TRBV20-1 combines with J gene TRBJ2-7; D is undetermined. Germline CDR1 and CDR2: DFQATT and SNEGSKA (reference sequence). V shed 7 bases and J shed 0 bases, with 7 bases lying between them. This CDR3 is 11 amino acids long. The CDR3: CSGSFSYEQYF. The CDR3 DNA follows: TGCAGTGGGAGTTTCTCCTACGAGCAGTACTTC.

The V and J genes are TRBV19 and TRBJ1-6, with 7 bases aligning to TRBD1. The germline CDR1 and CDR2 sequences are LNHDA and SQIVND (reference sequence). The CDR3 runs 14 residues. The junction had 7 bases not matched to a gene; V was cut back by 4 bases and J by 10 bases. The CDR3 nucleotides are TGTGCCAGTAGTACAGACAGGGTGAACTCACCCCTCCACTTT. Its protein is CASSTDRVNSPLHF.

This chain joins TRBV28 and TRBJ1-1; D not resolved. Between the trimmed V and J ends, which lost 6 bases and 7 bases, there was a span of 6 bases. The CDR3 has 10 amino acids. CDR1 is MDHEN, CDR2 SYDVKM, per germline. The CDR3, as DNA: TGTGCCAGCAGGGCCGTTGAAGCTTTCTTT. Translation: CASRAVEAFF.

This chain links TRBV28 with TRBJ1-2; no clear D. The V end was cut by 2 bases, the J end by 5 bases, with 9 bases between. CDR1 MDHEN and CDR2 SYDVKM come from the germline V gene. The CDR3 covers 13 residues. The CDR3 DNA is TGTGCCAGCAGTTTAGGAGAACTGTATGGCTACACCTTC. Translating gives CASSLGELYGYTF.

The rearrangement uses TRBV5-1 and TRBJ2-5; 12 bases fit TRBD1. The J segment lost 5 bases and the V segment lost 3 bases, leaving 14 bases of the junction unmatched. CDR1 is SGHRS, CDR2 YFSETQ, per germline. CDR3 length: 18 residues. Here the CDR3 DNA reads TGCGCCAGCAGCTCTCCTTTCATGGGACAGGGGGCAGGGGAGACCCAGTACTTC. It translates to CASSSPFMGQGAGETQYF.

This clone appeared a few times. V and J are TRBV10-1 and TRBJ2-3; a possible D gene is TRBD2 (5 bases). There are 14 residues in the CDR3. Germline loops: CDR1 WNHNN, CDR2 SYGVQD (reference sequence). V lost 6 bases and J 3 bases, leaving 13 bases between the germline ends. The CDR3, as DNA: TGCGCCAGCAGCGCTTCCGGGAAGACAGATACGCAGTATTTT. It encodes CASSASGKTDTQYF.

The V and J genes are TRBV4-2 and TRBJ2-2, with D uncertain. Germline V lookup: CDR1 LGHNA, CDR2 YNFKEQ. Trimming took 0 bases from V and 0 from J, leaving 5 bases between them. This CDR3 region has 15 residues. The CDR3 sequence is CASSQDLSNTGELFF. In DNA form, the CDR3 reads TGTGCCAGCAGCCAAGATCTATCGAACACCGGGGAGCTGTTTTTT.

The chain is built from TRBV28 and TRBJ2-6; 9 nucleotides line up with TRBD1. The CDR3 is 18 residues long. Per germline, CDR1 MDHEN and CDR2 SYDVKM. With V trimmed by 6 bases and J by 2 bases, 11 bases remained unmatched. The CDR3 here is CASSRGQGKIPGANVLTF. The CDR3 bases are TGTGCCAGCAGCCGCGGACAGGGGAAAATCCCTGGGGCCAACGTCCTGACTTTC.

V is TRBV6-5 and J is TRBJ2-7, with 9 bases aligning to TRBD1. Per germline, CDR1 MNHEY and CDR2 SVGAGI. This CDR3 comprises 16 residues. The J segment lost 4 bases and the V segment lost 2 bases, leaving 9 bases of the junction unmatched. CDR3 in amino acids: CASSYGPGQGTYEQYF. The DNA for the CDR3 is TGTGCCAGCAGTTACGGACCGGGACAGGGTACTTACGAGCAGTACTTC.

The genes are TRBV7-9 and TRBJ2-1, with 7 bases identical to TRBD1. CDR1 and CDR2 from the germline V gene are SEHNR and FQNEAQ (reference sequence). Losses at the gene ends were 5 bases for V and 2 bases for J; bases not matched to a gene: 3. The CDR3 length is 14 residues. The CDR3 DNA reads as TGTGCCAGCAGCCAGGGGACAGCCTACAATGAGCAGTTCTTC. This codes for CASSQGTAYNEQFF. The full variable domain, its missing parts supplied by reference TRBV7-9 and TRBJ2-1, is DTGVSQNPRHKITKRGQNVTFRCDPISEHNRLYWYRQTLGQGPEFLTYFQNEAQLEKSRLLSDRFSAERPKGSFSTLEIQRTEQGDSAMYLCASSQGTAYNEQFFGPGTRLTVL.

V and J are TRBV9 and TRBJ1-5, with a tentative D call TRBD1 (5 bases). V dropped 4 bases and J dropped 3 bases, with 11 bases sitting between them. The length of the CDR3 is 14 residues. CDR1 and CDR2 from the germline V gene are SGDLS and YYNGEE. CDR3 sequence: CASSTSRDNQPQHF. The CDR3 bases are TGTGCCAGCAGCACGAGCAGGGACAATCAGCCCCAGCATTTT.

The gene calls are TRBV4-3 and TRBJ2-3, with a weak D call TRBD2 (5 bases). V lost 1 base and J lost 0, with 8 bases in between. The CDR3 has 15 residues. In germline, CDR1 is LGHNA, CDR2 YSLEER. The CDR3 protein is CASSQVPSSTDTQYF. The CDR3 nucleotides read TGCGCCAGCAGCCAAGTTCCTAGCAGCACAGATACGCAGTATTTT.

The J gene is TRBJ1-1, the V gene TRBV28; maybe TRBD1 (6 bases). The germline V gene has CDR1 MDHEN and CDR2 SYDVKM. This CDR3 has 12 amino acids. The V and J ends lost 5 bases and 3 bases respectively, with 7 bases between them. The CDR3 DNA is TGTGCCAGCAGTGGACAGCACACTGAAGCTTTCTTT. Translation gives CASSGQHTEAFF.

V is TRBV27 and J is TRBJ1-5; tentative D call: TRBD1 (5 bases). Germline CDR1 is MNHEY and CDR2 is SMNVEV (reference sequence). V lost 2 bases, J lost 6 bases, and 8 bases lay in between. The CDR3 has 13 residues. CDR3 DNA sequence: TGTGCCAGCAGTTTACGGGGGGTTCAGCCCCAGCATTTT. Residues: CASSLRGVQPQHF.

A few counts support this clone. The rearrangement joins TRBV6-1 to TRBJ2-2, with D possibly matching TRBD1 (6 bases). Germline CDR1 MNHNS, CDR2 SASEGT. The CDR3 has 14 amino acids. Trimming pared 7 bases from V and 3 bases from J, leaving 12 bases between. The chain's CDR3 is CASKAGVDTGELFF. The CDR3 DNA reads TGTGCCAGCAAGGCAGGGGTGGACACCGGGGAGCTGTTTTTT.